These T cell receptor beta chains were read from a single sample in a study of T-cell memory formation after mild COVID-19. TCRdb reprocessed the 5' RACE reads via MiXCR and lists one record per CDR3 protein. The sample has around 440,000 distinct CDR3 sequences; 15% to 20% are singletons. Source material: PBMCs or a T cell subset sorted from them (not recorded which). The receptors stem from an adult woman who had mild COVID-19 (a few samples of this study predate the infection). Cell type and time point are not known. Each CDR3 is given with its conserved first and last residue. Fields, in order: J gene, CDR3 length, V gene, clone size, D gene, CDR3 protein, CDR3 DNA. A D gene is named only where the DNA matches it firmly. Clone size, where shown, is once, few, many, or a class for clones that have expanded.

j_call: TRBJ2-1; cdr3_length: 16; v_call: TRBV20-1; clone_size: few; d_call: .; cdr3_aa: CSAPFAAGTVYNEQFF; cdr3_nt: TGCAGTGCTCCATTCGCCGCTGGGACGGTGTACAATGAGCAGTTCTTC
j_call: TRBJ1-2; cdr3_length: 12; v_call: TRBV12-3/TRBV12-4; clone_size: .; d_call: .; cdr3_aa: CASSRDRYGYTF; cdr3_nt: TGTGCCAGCAGTCGTGACAGATATGGCTACACCTTC
j_call: TRBJ1-3; cdr3_length: 14; v_call: TRBV12-3/TRBV12-4; clone_size: few; d_call: .; cdr3_aa: CASSPRGGGNTIYF; cdr3_nt: TGTGCCAGCAGTCCCCGGGGTGGAGGAAACACCATATATTTT
j_call: TRBJ1-3; cdr3_length: 15; v_call: TRBV5-8; clone_size: few; d_call: .; cdr3_aa: CASSLSKSSGNTIYF; cdr3_nt: TGTGCCAGCAGCTTGAGCAAGAGCTCTGGAAACACCATATATTTT
j_call: TRBJ2-1; cdr3_length: 11; v_call: TRBV11-3; clone_size: .; d_call: .; cdr3_aa: CASRTRSEQFF; cdr3_nt: TGTGCCAGCCGGACACGTAGTGAGCAGTTCTTC
j_call: TRBJ2-2; cdr3_length: 15; v_call: TRBV14; clone_size: few; d_call: TRBD1; cdr3_aa: CASSFRQGTNGELFF; cdr3_nt: TGTGCCAGCAGCTTTCGACAGGGAACGAACGGGGAGCTGTTTTTT
j_call: TRBJ2-2; cdr3_length: 16; v_call: TRBV5-5; clone_size: many; d_call: .; cdr3_aa: CASSLAGTRNTGELFF; cdr3_nt: TGTGCCAGCAGCTTGGCCGGGACACGGAACACCGGGGAGCTGTTTTTT
j_call: TRBJ2-2; cdr3_length: 15; v_call: TRBV7-2; clone_size: .; d_call: .; cdr3_aa: CASSLGLADTGDLFF; cdr3_nt: TGTGCCAGCAGCTTAGGGTTAGCGGATACCGGGGATCTGTTTTTT
j_call: TRBJ2-7; cdr3_length: 17; v_call: TRBV21-1; clone_size: .; d_call: .; cdr3_aa: CASSKDRGELPTYEQYF; cdr3_nt: TGTGCCAGCAGCAAGGACAGAGGCGAGCTCCCTACCTACGAGCAGTACTTC
j_call: TRBJ1-2; cdr3_length: 14; v_call: TRBV13; clone_size: .; d_call: TRBD1; cdr3_aa: CASSIDRGNYGYTF; cdr3_nt: TGTGCCAGCAGCATAGACAGGGGGAACTATGGCTACACCTTC
j_call: TRBJ1-5; cdr3_length: 14; v_call: TRBV5-6; clone_size: .; d_call: .; cdr3_aa: CASSFRGSNQPQHF; cdr3_nt: TGTGCCAGCAGCTTTCGGGGTTCCAATCAGCCCCAGCATTTT
j_call: TRBJ2-3; cdr3_length: 18; v_call: TRBV4-3; clone_size: .; d_call: TRBD2; cdr3_aa: CASSQESWEGDSTDTQYF; cdr3_nt: TGCGCCAGCAGCCAAGAGTCGTGGGAGGGAGACTCCACAGATACGCAGTATTTT
j_call: TRBJ2-1; cdr3_length: 12; v_call: TRBV10-2; clone_size: many; d_call: .; cdr3_aa: CASTRELGEQFF; cdr3_nt: TGCGCCAGCACCAGAGAGTTAGGGGAGCAGTTCTTC
j_call: TRBJ2-7; cdr3_length: 13; v_call: TRBV29-1; clone_size: .; d_call: .; cdr3_aa: CSVEGGTSYEQYF; cdr3_nt: TGCAGCGTTGAGGGCGGGACCTCCTACGAGCAGTACTTC
j_call: TRBJ1-6; cdr3_length: 13; v_call: TRBV18; clone_size: .; d_call: .; cdr3_aa: CASSLPGYSPLHF; cdr3_nt: TGTGCCAGCTCATTACCGGGGTATTCACCCCTCCACTTT
j_call: TRBJ2-4; cdr3_length: 16; v_call: TRBV14; clone_size: few; d_call: .; cdr3_aa: CASSAGHLIAKNIQYF; cdr3_nt: TGTGCCAGCAGCGCCGGACACCTTATAGCCAAAAACATTCAGTACTTC
j_call: TRBJ2-5; cdr3_length: 14; v_call: TRBV5-1; clone_size: many; d_call: .; cdr3_aa: CASSLLRGQETQYF; cdr3_nt: TGCGCCAGCAGCTTGCTCAGGGGTCAAGAGACCCAGTACTTC
j_call: TRBJ1-3; cdr3_length: 12; v_call: TRBV29-1; clone_size: .; d_call: .; cdr3_aa: CSTTGTGNTIYF; cdr3_nt: TGCAGTACTACAGGGACTGGAAACACCATATATTTT
j_call: TRBJ2-3; cdr3_length: 15; v_call: TRBV4-1; clone_size: many; d_call: .; cdr3_aa: CASSQEALLANTQYF; cdr3_nt: TGCGCCAGCAGCCAAGAAGCCTTGCTAGCGAATACGCAGTATTTT
j_call: TRBJ1-1; cdr3_length: 15; v_call: TRBV15; clone_size: .; d_call: TRBD1; cdr3_aa: CATSRDRDRSTEAFF; cdr3_nt: TGTGCCACCAGCAGAGATCGGGACAGGTCAACTGAAGCTTTCTTT
j_call: TRBJ2-2; cdr3_length: 15; v_call: TRBV4-2; clone_size: few; d_call: .; cdr3_aa: CASSRTGDYTGELFF; cdr3_nt: TGTGCCAGCAGCCGAACAGGAGACTACACCGGGGAGCTGTTTTTT
j_call: TRBJ2-1; cdr3_length: 15; v_call: TRBV5-1; clone_size: many; d_call: .; cdr3_aa: CASRDPPFSYNEQFF; cdr3_nt: TGCGCCAGCAGAGATCCCCCCTTTTCCTACAATGAGCAGTTCTTC
j_call: TRBJ1-2; cdr3_length: 14; v_call: TRBV12-3/TRBV12-4; clone_size: .; d_call: .; cdr3_aa: CASSTQPGLRGYTF; cdr3_nt: TGTGCCAGCAGTACTCAACCAGGGTTACGGGGCTACACCTTC
j_call: TRBJ1-1; cdr3_length: 13; v_call: TRBV6-2/TRBV6-3; clone_size: .; d_call: .; cdr3_aa: CASSYSADTEAFF; cdr3_nt: TGTGCCAGCAGTTACTCAGCAGACACTGAAGCTTTCTTT